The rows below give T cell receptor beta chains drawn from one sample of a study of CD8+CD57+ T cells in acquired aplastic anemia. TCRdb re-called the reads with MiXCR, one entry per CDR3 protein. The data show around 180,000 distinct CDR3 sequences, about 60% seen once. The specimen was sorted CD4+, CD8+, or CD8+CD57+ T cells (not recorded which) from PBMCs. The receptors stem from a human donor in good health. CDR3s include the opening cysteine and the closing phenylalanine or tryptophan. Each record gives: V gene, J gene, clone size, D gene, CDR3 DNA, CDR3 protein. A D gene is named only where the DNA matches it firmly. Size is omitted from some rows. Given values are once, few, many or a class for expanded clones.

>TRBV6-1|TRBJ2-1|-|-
TGTGCCAGCGTGGTCGGAAGCTCCTACAATGAGCAGTTCTTC
CASVVGSSYNEQFF
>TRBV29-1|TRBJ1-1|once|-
TGCAGCGTCGTCGGGGGGGCTAGAGCTTTCTTT
CSVVGGARAFF
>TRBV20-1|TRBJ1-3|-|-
TGCAGTGCTGACCTAGGCAGGGGTGGAAACACCATATATTTT
CSADLGRGGNTIYF
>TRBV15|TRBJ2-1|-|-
TGTGCCACCAGCAGAGAACAACGGTACAATGAGCAGTTCTTC
CATSREQRYNEQFF
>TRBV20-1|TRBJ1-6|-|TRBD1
TGCAGTGCCGCTATCCACCGGGACAGCAATTCACCCCTCCACTTT
CSAAIHRDSNSPLHF
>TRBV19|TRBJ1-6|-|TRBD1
TGTGCCAGTAGTCCCACAGGGGGCGGGTCACCCCTCCACTTT
CASSPTGGGSPLHF
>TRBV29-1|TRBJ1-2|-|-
TGCAGCGTTGGGGCAGACGACTATGGCTACACCTTC
CSVGADDYGYTF
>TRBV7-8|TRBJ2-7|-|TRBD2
TGTGCCAGCAGCTTATGGGAGGGCCTGAACGAGCAGTACTTC
CASSLWEGLNEQYF
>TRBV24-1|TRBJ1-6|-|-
TGTGCCACCCATCAGGGCCAGGGATCTGATAATTCACCCCTCCACTTT
CATHQGQGSDNSPLHF
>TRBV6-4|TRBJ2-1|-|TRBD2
TGTGCCAGCAGTGGGGAACTAGCGGGAGATTACAATGAGCAGTTCTTC
CASSGELAGDYNEQFF
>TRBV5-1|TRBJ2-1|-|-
TGCGCCAGCAGCTTGGCGACGGGAGACTACGAGCAGTTCTTC
CASSLATGDYEQFF
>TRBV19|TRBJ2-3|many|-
TGTGCCAGTAGTAATTTGGGTACAGATACGCAGTATTTT
CASSNLGTDTQYF
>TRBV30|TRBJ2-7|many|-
TGTGCCTGGAGCCGTGGATTAGAGCAGTACTTC
CAWSRGLEQYF
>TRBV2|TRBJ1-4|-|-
TGTGCCAGCAGCTCAGACTTTAATGAAAAACTGTTTTTT
CASSSDFNEKLFF
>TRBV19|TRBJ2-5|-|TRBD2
TGTGCCAGTAGGGAAGTGGGACTAGAACAAGAGACCCAGTACTTC
CASREVGLEQETQYF
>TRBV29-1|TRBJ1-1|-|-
TGCAGCGTCGAATTACAGGGAGTCGGCACTGAAGCTTTCTTT
CSVELQGVGTEAFF
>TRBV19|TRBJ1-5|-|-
TGTGCCAGTAGTCCTCGGGGCTTCTATAGCAATCAGCCCCAGCATTTT
CASSPRGFYSNQPQHF
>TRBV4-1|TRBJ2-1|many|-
TGCGCCAGCAGCCAAGCGGTGGGCGGGAATGAGCAGTTCTTC
CASSQAVGGNEQFF
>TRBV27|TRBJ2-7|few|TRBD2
TGTGCCAGCAGTTCGTCAGTAGCGGGGGTCCCCTACGAGCAGTACTTC
CASSSSVAGVPYEQYF
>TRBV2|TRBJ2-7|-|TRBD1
TGTGCCAGCTCGGGGACAGCGCAGTACTTC
CASSGTAQYF
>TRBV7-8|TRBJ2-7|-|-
TGTGCCAGCAGCGTCAGGGCCTACGAGCAGTACTTC
CASSVRAYEQYF
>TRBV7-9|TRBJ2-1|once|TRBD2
TGCGCCAGCAGCCAAGTAGCGGGGGGGCGCAATGAGCAGTTCTTC
CASSQVAGGRNEQFF